These 25 T cell receptor beta chains were sequenced from one sample in a study of cytomegalovirus exposure and HLA in healthy donors. PCR employed 60 Vbeta and 13 Jbeta primers. Sequenced by immunoSEQ multiplex PCR; TCRdb stores in-frame clones only, minus some. The sample carries around 200,000 clones, roughly 80% recorded once. Sequenced sample: PBMCs. These receptors were collected from a man aged 45-65 years in good health and CMV-seronegative.

The chain links TRBV5-4 to TRBJ1-2; TRBD1 matches 9 bases. This CDR3 comprises 16 residues. Germline CDR1 and CDR2: SGHNT and YYREEE (reference sequence). The trim removed 2 bases at V and 3 bases at J, leaving 8 bases unmatched. CDR3 DNA: TGTGCCAGCAGCTTCGCCAGGACAGGGGTGGACTATGGCTACACCTTC. It encodes CASSFARTGVDYGYTF. Together with reference TRBV5-4 and TRBJ1-2, the CDR3 gives the full variable domain: ETGVTQSPTHLIKTRGQQVTLRCSSQSGHNTVSWYQQALGQGPQFIFQYYREEENGRGNFPPRFSGLQFPNYSSELNVNALELDDSALYLCASSFARTGVDYGYTFGSGTRLTVV.

In regard to this clone: At the DNA level, this CDR3 is encoded by other sequences in the same sample as well. The rearrangement links TRBV30 to TRBJ2-7; 10 bases line up with TRBD1. Germline assignment: CDR1 GTSNPN and CDR2 SVGIG (reference sequence). Trimming removed 3 bases from V and 2 bases from J; junction bases left unmatched: 13. The CDR3 covers 17 residues. The CDR3 region has the DNA TGTGCCTGGAGCCGTATGTCCGCCGGACAGGGGGCCTACGAGCAGTACTTC. As protein: CAWSRMSAGQGAYEQYF.

The chain joins TRBV5-6 to TRBJ2-5; a possible D gene is TRBD2 (5 bases). Germline V CDR1 and CDR2: SGHDT, YYEEEE. With 5 bases removed from V and 1 base from J, the gap between germline ends came to 12 bases. The CDR3 sequence is 14 residues long. The CDR3 coding sequence is TGTGCCAGCAGGCGCTCCGGACTCCAAGAGACCCAGTACTTC. Translation: CASRRSGLQETQYF. The complete variable domain, with remaining parts taken from reference TRBV5-6 and TRBJ2-5, reads DAGVTQSPTHLIKTRGQQVTLRCSPKSGHDTVSWYQQALGQGPQFIFQYYEEEERQRGNFPDRFSGHQFPNYSSELNVNALLLGDSALYLCASRRSGLQETQYFGPGTRLLVL.

The gene calls are TRBV6-1 and TRBJ2-2, with TRBD2 matching 11 bases. The CDR3 spans 15 residues. V shed 4 bases, J shed 5 bases, and the junction held 3 bases outside the gene matches. CDR1 and CDR2 from the germline V gene are MNHNS and SASEGT. The CDR3 here is CASSASSGRTGELFF. The CDR3, as DNA: TGTGCCAGCAGTGCATCTAGCGGGAGGACCGGGGAGCTGTTTTTT.

This clone was seen only once. J is TRBJ2-3 and V is TRBV18, with TRBD1 as a possible D gene (5 bases). The CDR3 is made up of 15 amino acids. V was cut by 3 bases and J by 3 bases, with 13 bases left in between. Germline V gene sequence: CDR1 KGHSH, CDR2 LQKENI. This CDR3 reads CASSPPTGRTDTQYF. The CDR3 region has the DNA TGTGCCAGCTCACCCCCAACAGGACGGACAGATACGCAGTATTTT.

The rearrangement joins TRBV28 to TRBJ2-1; D unresolved. Germline assignment: CDR1 MDHEN and CDR2 SYDVKM. CDR3 length equals 16 residues. The V end was cut by 9 bases, the J end by 1 base, with 19 bases between. The chain's CDR3 is CASTPLSGSSYNEQFF. The CDR3 DNA sequence: TGTGCCAGTACCCCCCTCAGTGGTTCTTCCTACAATGAGCAGTTCTTC.

The chain combines TRBV6-5 with TRBJ2-7; TRBD2 matches at 7 bases. The germline V gene has CDR1 MNHEY and CDR2 SVGAGI. V lost 0 bases, J lost 0 bases, and 5 bases stayed unmatched. The CDR3 extends over 16 amino acids. Here the CDR3 DNA reads TGTGCCAGCAGTTACTCCGTCCGGGACTACTCCTACGAGCAGTACTTC. Translated: CASSYSVRDYSYEQYF.

This clone was seen a handful of times. The chain employs TRBV6-1 and TRBJ1-4, with D possibly being TRBD1 (5 bases). The CDR3 has 17 amino acids. The V end lost 1 base, the J end lost 2 bases, and 14 bases lay between the germline ends. Germline V gene data show CDR1 as MNHNS and CDR2 as SASEGT. The CDR3 is CASSEEGLPGTNEKLFF. CDR3 sequence (DNA): TGTGCCAGCAGTGAAGAGGGGCTCCCAGGCACTAATGAAAAACTGTTTTTT.

The rearrangement links TRBV4-1 to TRBJ2-1, with 8 bases identical to TRBD2. The length of the CDR3 is 15 residues. V was clipped by 4 bases and J by 4 bases; unmatched bases: 6. Per germline, CDR1 MGHRA and CDR2 YSYEKL. DNA for the CDR3: TGCGCCAGCAGCCTATCTAGCGGGTCATACAATGAGCAGTTCTTC. Its protein product is CASSLSSGSYNEQFF.

The CDR3 protein is CASSSGPGGYIQYF. The CDR3 region has the DNA TGTGCCAGTAGTTCCGGGCCAGGGGGGTACATTCAGTACTTC. The chain recombines TRBV19 with TRBJ2-4, with D perhaps matching TRBD1 (7 bases). Looked up from germline, CDR1 is LNHDA and CDR2 is SQIVND (reference sequence). This CDR3 spans 14 amino acids. The ends were cut back, 5 bases at V and 8 bases at J, with 16 bases in the middle. The full variable domain, in which reference TRBV19 and TRBJ2-4 provide the parts outside the CDR3, is DGGITQSPKYLFRKEGQNVTLSCEQNLNHDAMYWYRQDPGQGLRLIYYSQIVNDFQKGDIAEGYSVSREKKESFPLTVTSAQKNPTAFYLCASSSGPGGYIQYFGAGTRLSVL.

The chain carries TRBV2 and TRBJ2-5; 12 bases align to TRBD2. The DNA matches TRBJ2-7 better at its end, which makes the J call doubtful. The CDR3 length is 15 residues. The V gene's germline CDR1 is SNHLY and CDR2 FYNNEI. The DNA of the CDR3 is TGTGCCAGCAAGTTACTAGCGGGAGGACCCTACGAGCAGTACTTC. It encodes CASKLLAGGPYEQYF.

CDR3 coding DNA: TGTGCCAGCCAACAGGGGATCCCCTACGAGCAGTACTTC. This encodes CASQQGIPYEQYF. The chain joins TRBV2 to TRBJ2-7, with 7 bases matching TRBD1. Germline V lookup: CDR1 SNHLY, CDR2 FYNNEI. V lost 8 bases to trimming and J lost 2 bases; unmatched junction nucleotides: 6. The CDR3 length is 13 residues.

This clone was seen a handful of times. This chain uses TRBV5-5 with TRBJ1-2; D possibly corresponds to TRBD1 (5 bases). Trimming cost V 4 bases and J 1 base, with 14 bases left between them. The CDR3 is made up of 15 amino acids. From germline, CDR1 is SGHKS and CDR2 YYEKEE (reference sequence). In nucleotides, the CDR3 is TGTGCCAGCAGCACGATGGGGCAGCTTAACTATGGCTACACCTTC. Encoded protein: CASSTMGQLNYGYTF. Combining the CDR3 with reference TRBV5-5 and TRBJ1-2 gives the whole variable domain DAGVTQSPTHLIKTRGQQVTLRCSPISGHKSVSWYQQVLGQGPQFIFQYYEKEERGRGNFPDRFSARQFPNYSSELNVNALLLGDSALYLCASSTMGQLNYGYTFGSGTRLTVV.

This clone was counted a single time. The CDR3, as DNA: TGTGCCAGCAGCTTAACGCCAGGCGGGAGCTCCTACAATGAGCAGTTCTTC. Encoded protein: CASSLTPGGSSYNEQFF. The chain is built from TRBV7-2 and TRBJ2-1; TRBD2 matches 7 bases. CDR3 length equals 17 residues. Germline CDR1 and CDR2: SGHTA and FQGNSA. Germline trimming cut 2 bases from V and 0 bases from J; bases unmatched to any gene: 7. The full variable domain, its missing parts supplied by reference TRBV7-2 and TRBJ2-1, is GAGVSQSPSNKVTEKGKDVELRCDPISGHTALYWYRQSLGQGLEFLIYFQGNSAPDKSGLPSDRFSAERTGGSVSTLTIQRTQQEDSAVYLCASSLTPGGSSYNEQFFGPGTRLTVL.

This clone turned up a few times. This sequence joins TRBV7-8 and TRBJ1-2; a weak D match, TRBD1 (6 bases). Germline V gene lookup returns CDR1 SGHVS and CDR2 FQNEAQ. Between the trimmed V and J ends, which lost 5 bases and 2 bases, there was a span of 12 bases. The CDR3 extends over 14 amino acids. In DNA form, the CDR3 reads TGTGCCAGCAGCCGTGGACAGAAAAACTATGGCTACACCTTC. Its protein is CASSRGQKNYGYTF.

V is TRBV6-1 and J is TRBJ1-5; D is possibly TRBD1 (6 bases). The V end lost 6 bases, the J end lost 5 bases, and 17 bases lay between the germline ends. Per the germline V gene, CDR1 is MNHNS and CDR2 is SASEGT. The CDR3 length is 15 residues. CDR3 bases: TGTGCCAGCAGAGAACAGGGAAGGGATTATCAGCCCCAGCATTTT. The encoded protein is CASREQGRDYQPQHF.

In nucleotides, the CDR3 is TGTGCCAGCAGTCTTGGGCGGGGGAACACTGAAGCTTTCTTT. Residues: CASSLGRGNTEAFF. The rearrangement links TRBV6-5 to TRBJ1-1, with unresolved D. Between the trimmed V and J ends, which lost 5 bases and 1 base, there was a span of 11 bases. The CDR3 is made up of 14 amino acids. CDR1 is MNHEY, CDR2 SVGAGI, per germline.

This clone was counted between two and nine times. CDR3 in amino acids: CASSSPTRQGVNYGYTF. DNA for the CDR3: TGTGCCAGCAGTTCCCCGACTCGACAGGGGGTTAACTATGGCTACACCTTC. The rearrangement uses TRBV27 and TRBJ1-2; TRBD1 agrees at 9 bases. This CDR3 spans 17 amino acids. Germline-derived CDR1 and CDR2 are MNHEY and SMNVEV (reference sequence). J lost 1 base, V lost 4 bases, and 10 bases had no gene match.

The chain joins TRBV5-8 to TRBJ1-3; no firm D call. CDR3 length equals 14 residues. V was clipped by 0 bases and J by 2 bases, with 6 bases between them. CDR1 is SGHTS, CDR2 YDEGEE, per germline. The CDR3 coding sequence is TGTGCCAGCAGCTTGGCAGGAACTGGAAACACCATATATTTT. Translated: CASSLAGTGNTIYF.

V is TRBV10-1 and J is TRBJ2-7; D is unclear. This CDR3 spans 15 amino acids. Germline-derived CDR1 and CDR2 are WNHNN and SYGVQD (reference sequence). CDR3 residues: CAALKELALPYEQYF. In DNA, the CDR3 is TGCGCAGCTCTTAAGGAGTTGGCCTTACCCTACGAGCAGTACTTC.

The chain couples TRBV28 to TRBJ2-2, with 9 bases identical to TRBD2. The length of the CDR3 is 16 residues. The germline gives CDR1 MDHEN, CDR2 SYDVKM. With 7 bases clipped from V and 3 bases from J, the junction kept 9 bases outside the gene matches. CDR3 sequence reads: CASTLGGRADTGELFF. The CDR3 region has the DNA TGTGCCAGCACCCTTGGCGGGAGGGCCGACACCGGGGAGCTGTTTTTT. The whole variable domain, filled in from reference TRBV28 and TRBJ2-2, reads DVKVTQSSRYLVKRTGEKVFLECVQDMDHENMFWYRQDPGLGLRLIYFSYDVKMKEKGDIPEGYSVSREKKERFSLILESASTNQTSMYLCASTLGGRADTGELFFGEGSRLTVL.

The V and J genes are TRBV19 and TRBJ2-7; 7 bases are shared with TRBD1. Germline-derived CDR1 and CDR2 are LNHDA and SQIVND (reference sequence). V shed 4 bases, J shed 0 bases, and the junction held 3 bases outside the gene matches. The CDR3 consists of 14 residues. CDR3 in DNA: TGTGCCAGTAGTAAAGGACAGGACTCCTACGAGCAGTACTTC. Residues: CASSKGQDSYEQYF. Using reference TRBV19 and TRBJ2-7 for the parts outside the CDR3, the full variable domain is DGGITQSPKYLFRKEGQNVTLSCEQNLNHDAMYWYRQDPGQGLRLIYYSQIVNDFQKGDIAEGYSVSREKKESFPLTVTSAQKNPTAFYLCASSKGQDSYEQYFGPGTRLTVT.

This clone was seen a few times. This chain connects TRBV7-2 to TRBJ1-2; tentative D call: TRBD1 (6 bases). V gave up 1 base and J gave up 8 bases, with 11 bases separating them. The CDR3 spans 13 residues. Germline CDR1 and CDR2: SGHTA and FQGNSA. This CDR3 is CASSLEIQGGYTF. Here the CDR3 DNA reads TGTGCCAGCAGCTTAGAGATCCAGGGGGGCTACACCTTC.

The rearrangement links TRBV25-1 to TRBJ2-5; possible D gene TRBD2, 6 bases. The CDR3 totals 14 residues. Germline loops: CDR1 MGHDK, CDR2 SYGVNS. With 7 bases removed from V and 5 bases from J, the gap between germline ends came to 17 bases. DNA of the CDR3: TGTGCCAGCACCTCGGGCCTGAGCGGGGAGACCCAGTACTTC. Amino acids: CASTSGLSGETQYF.

V is TRBV28 and J is TRBJ2-5; TRBD2 aligns across 8 bases. CDR1 MDHEN and CDR2 SYDVKM come from the germline V gene. This CDR3 region has 15 residues. With 4 bases clipped from V and 2 bases from J, the junction kept 6 bases outside the gene matches. The chain's CDR3 is CASSSSASGQETQYF. CDR3 nucleotides: TGTGCCAGCAGTTCCAGTGCTAGCGGGCAAGAGACCCAGTACTTC.